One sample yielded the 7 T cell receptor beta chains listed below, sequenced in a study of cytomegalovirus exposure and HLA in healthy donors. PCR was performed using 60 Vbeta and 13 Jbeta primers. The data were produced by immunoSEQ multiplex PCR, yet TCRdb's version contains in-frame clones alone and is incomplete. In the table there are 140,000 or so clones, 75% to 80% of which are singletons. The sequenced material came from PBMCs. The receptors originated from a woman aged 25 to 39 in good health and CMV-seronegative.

CDR3 sequence (DNA): TGTGCCAGCAGCCAAGAATTACGGGGAAACACTGAAGCTTTCTTT. Its translation is CASSQELRGNTEAFF. The chain uses TRBV4-2 and TRBJ1-1; no firm D call. Germline V gene data show CDR1 as LGHNA and CDR2 as YNFKEQ. The germline V and J ends were trimmed by 0 bases and 2 bases, with 10 bases remaining between them. CDR3 length: 15 residues.

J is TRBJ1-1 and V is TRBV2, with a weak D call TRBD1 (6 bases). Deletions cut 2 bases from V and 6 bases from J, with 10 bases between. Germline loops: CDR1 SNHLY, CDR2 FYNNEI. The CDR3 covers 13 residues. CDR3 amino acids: CASSERDKAEAFF. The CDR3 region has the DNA TGTGCCAGCAGTGAAAGGGACAAGGCTGAAGCTTTCTTT.

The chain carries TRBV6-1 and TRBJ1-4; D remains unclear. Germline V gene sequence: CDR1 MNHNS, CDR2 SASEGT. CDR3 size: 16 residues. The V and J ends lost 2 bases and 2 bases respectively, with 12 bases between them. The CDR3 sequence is CASSERGVATNEKLFF. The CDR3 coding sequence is TGTGCCAGCAGTGAACGGGGTGTTGCCACTAATGAAAAACTGTTTTTT.

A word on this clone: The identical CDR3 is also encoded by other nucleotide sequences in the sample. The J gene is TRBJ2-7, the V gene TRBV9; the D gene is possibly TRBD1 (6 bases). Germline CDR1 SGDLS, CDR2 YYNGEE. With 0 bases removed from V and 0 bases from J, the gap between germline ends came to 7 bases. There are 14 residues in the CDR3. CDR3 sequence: CASSVGRGSYEQYF. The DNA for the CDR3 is TGTGCCAGCAGCGTAGGCAGGGGCTCCTACGAGCAGTACTTC.

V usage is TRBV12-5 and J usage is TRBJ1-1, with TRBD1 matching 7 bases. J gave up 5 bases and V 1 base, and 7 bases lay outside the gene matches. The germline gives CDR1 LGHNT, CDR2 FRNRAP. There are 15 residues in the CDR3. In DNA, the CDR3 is TGTGCTAGTGGTTTGGCTCGACAGGGTGGAACTGAAGCTTTCTTT. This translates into CASGLARQGGTEAFF.

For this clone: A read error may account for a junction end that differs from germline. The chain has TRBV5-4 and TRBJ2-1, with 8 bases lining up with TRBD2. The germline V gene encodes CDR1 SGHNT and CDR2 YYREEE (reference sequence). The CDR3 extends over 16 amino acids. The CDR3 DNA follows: TGTGCCAGCAGCTTGGCGGGGGGGCAGGGGAGCAATGGGCAGTTCTTC. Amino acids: CASSLAGGQGSNGQFF.

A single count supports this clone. CDR3 residues: CASSYETSGTDTQYF. The CDR3 nucleotides read TGTGCCAGCAGTTATGAGACTAGCGGCACAGATACGCAGTATTTT. The chain combines TRBV6-5 with TRBJ2-3, with TRBD2 matching over 8 bases. V trimming: 3 bases; J trimming: 1 base; junction bases outside the gene matches: 3. Germline loops: CDR1 MNHEY, CDR2 SVGAGI. This CDR3 region has 15 residues.